This T cell receptor beta chain appears in the sequencing data of a study of CD8 T cells in Susac syndrome. Overall study results and limits: The relatively small number of individuals in the TCR sequencing and HLA analysis was acknowledged by the study.

Age- and sex-matched healthy donors served as the control group. For this clonotype: Its antigen is as yet unknown.

RNA, at roughly 0.45 to 1 ug, was reverse transcribed with random hexamers. Each CDR3 protein gets one entry after TCRdb re-called the immunoSEQ multiplex PCR reads with MiXCR. The table includes 100,000 or so distinct CDR3 sequences, roughly 91% detected once. V was clipped by 2 bases and J by 0 bases, with 9 bases between them. This CDR3 is built from 15 residues. Germline V lookup: CDR1 SGHRS, CDR2 YFSETQ. Sample: CD4+ T cells from PBMCs. This sequence originates from a human donor in good health. The genes are TRBV5-1 and TRBJ2-1, with D possibly matching TRBD2 (6 bases). CDR3 coding DNA: TGCGCCAGCAGCTTAGAAGCGGGCTCCTACAATGAGCAGTTCTTC. Amino acids: CASSLEAGSYNEQFF.